The 17 T cell receptor beta chains below all came from one sample that was sequenced in a study of blood T cell repertoires in COVID-19. Data came from immunoSEQ multiplex PCR; TCRdb stores just in-frame clones and leaves some out. The sample lists over 130,000 clones, 86% occurring once. The sample was peripheral blood. The receptor set was obtained from a man between 65 and 80 years old with acute or convalescent COVID-19.

V is TRBV7-8 and J is TRBJ2-1; maybe TRBD2 (5 bases). The germline V and J ends were trimmed by 5 bases and 0 bases, with 11 bases remaining between them. Germline CDR1 reads SGHVS; CDR2 reads FQNEAQ. This CDR3 spans 15 amino acids. The chain's CDR3 is CASSTLASSYNEQFF. DNA for the CDR3: TGTGCCAGCAGCACCTTAGCGAGCTCCTACAATGAGCAGTTCTTC.

This chain uses TRBV11-3 with TRBJ2-1, with 12 nucleotides matching TRBD2. V lost 4 bases, J lost 9 bases, and 16 bases stayed unmatched. In germline, CDR1 is SGHNT, CDR2 YENEEA. This CDR3 has 18 amino acids. The CDR3: CASSSILSASGRASEQFF. DNA of the CDR3: TGTGCCAGCAGCTCAATCCTCTCTGCTAGCGGGAGGGCCAGTGAGCAGTTCTTC.

This chain links TRBV27 with TRBJ2-2; D possibly corresponds to TRBD2 (5 bases). Germline V gene lookup returns CDR1 MNHEY and CDR2 SMNVEV (reference sequence). V shed 5 bases and J shed 3 bases, with 13 bases lying between them. The CDR3 loop spans 15 amino acids. The CDR3 coding sequence is TGTGCCAGCAGTCGACGAGTACTAGACACCGGGGAGCTGTTTTTT. It translates to CASSRRVLDTGELFF.

The gene calls are TRBV27 and TRBJ2-5; 14 nucleotides line up with TRBD2. CDR3 length equals 18 residues. Per germline, CDR1 MNHEY and CDR2 SMNVEV (reference sequence). J was trimmed by 0 bases and V by 5 bases; bases with no gene match: 8. CDR3 DNA sequence: TGTGCCAGCAGTACGGGACTAGCGGGAGTCCCGTACCAAGAGACCCAGTACTTC. Encoded protein: CASSTGLAGVPYQETQYF.

V is TRBV4-1 and J is TRBJ2-7, with TRBD2 matching over 8 bases. Germline V gene sequence: CDR1 MGHRA, CDR2 YSYEKL. This CDR3 spans 18 amino acids. With 0 bases clipped from V and 3 bases from J, the junction kept 13 bases outside the gene matches. The CDR3 is CASSQDPPAASGRYEQYF. CDR3 DNA: TGCGCCAGCAGCCAAGATCCGCCCGCGGCTAGCGGGCGCTACGAGCAGTACTTC.

This chain joins TRBV5-4 and TRBJ2-5; 12 bases are a match to TRBD1. Trimming cost V 4 bases and J 4 bases; bases outside gene matches: 8. The CDR3 has 16 residues. Looked up from germline, CDR1 is SGHNT and CDR2 is YYREEE (reference sequence). In nucleotides, the CDR3 is TGTGCCAGCAGCCCGGTGCGGGACAGGGGGCGAGAGACCCAGTACTTC. Amino acid sequence: CASSPVRDRGRETQYF.

The chain uses TRBV5-1 and TRBJ2-2, with D uncertain. Germline V CDR1 and CDR2: SGHRS, YFSETQ. This CDR3 is built from 15 residues. The V end was cut by 0 bases, the J end by 0 bases, with 6 bases between. The CDR3 DNA reads as TGCGCCAGCAGCTTGGGAAGCCCGAACACCGGGGAGCTGTTTTTT. Protein: CASSLGSPNTGELFF.

The chain combines TRBV5-1 with TRBJ1-6; TRBD1 aligns across 9 bases. With V trimmed by 5 bases and J by 5 bases, 11 bases remained unmatched. The CDR3 contains 17 residues. The germline V gene has CDR1 SGHRS and CDR2 YFSETQ. DNA of the CDR3: TGCGCCAGCAGTTACCGGGACAGGGAGGACCATAATTCACCCCTCCACTTT. This sequence encodes CASSYRDREDHNSPLHF.

The rearrangement joins TRBV6-5 to TRBJ1-4; D not resolved. Germline loops: CDR1 MNHEY, CDR2 SVGAGI. This CDR3 comprises 14 residues. With 7 bases removed from V and 0 bases from J, the gap between germline ends came to 9 bases. CDR3 loop: CASNRGSTNEKLFF. DNA for the CDR3: TGTGCCAGCAATCGAGGTTCAACTAATGAAAAACTGTTTTTT.

The rearrangement links TRBV5-1 to TRBJ2-3, with 9 bases fitting TRBD2. This CDR3 contains 15 residues. Germline CDR1 reads SGHRS; CDR2 reads YFSETQ. The trim removed 3 bases at V and 6 bases at J, leaving 8 bases unmatched. CDR3 DNA sequence: TGCGCCAGCAGCTCCGGGATAGCGGGAGTGGATACGCAGTATTTT. This gives the protein CASSSGIAGVDTQYF.

This sequence joins TRBV5-1 and TRBJ2-3, with D perhaps matching TRBD2 (5 bases). V lost 2 bases, J lost 4 bases, and 14 bases lay in between. The length of the CDR3 is 15 residues. The germline V gene encodes CDR1 SGHRS and CDR2 YFSETQ. This CDR3 reads CASSFGGSQPDTQYF. The CDR3 DNA is TGCGCCAGCAGCTTCGGCGGGTCTCAACCAGATACGCAGTATTTT.

V gene TRBV2 combines with J gene TRBJ1-2; tentatively, D is TRBD1 (5 bases). This CDR3 region has 13 residues. Germline CDR1 and CDR2: SNHLY and FYNNEI. The V gene lost 0 bases and the J gene lost 3 bases, with 5 bases spanning the gap. The CDR3 DNA sequence: TGTGCCAGCAGTGAAGCAGGGGACTATGGCTACACCTTC. It encodes CASSEAGDYGYTF.

This clone was picked up a small number of times. This chain connects TRBV6-5 to TRBJ2-2, with D tentatively TRBD1 (6 bases). The CDR3 is made up of 13 amino acids. With 6 bases removed from V and 5 bases from J, the gap between germline ends came to 10 bases. CDR1 MNHEY and CDR2 SVGAGI come from the germline V gene. CDR3 region: CASRDRGTGELFF. The CDR3, as DNA: TGTGCCAGCAGGGACAGAGGGACCGGGGAGCTGTTTTTT.

The gene calls are TRBV5-6 and TRBJ1-2; tentatively, D is TRBD1 (5 bases). The CDR3 runs 12 residues. The germline V gene encodes CDR1 SGHDT and CDR2 YYEEEE. Between the trimmed V and J ends, which lost 4 bases and 4 bases, there was a span of 8 bases. The CDR3 nucleotides are TGTGCCAGCAGCCCGGGGGGCTATGGCTACACCTTC. It specifies CASSPGGYGYTF.

This chain uses TRBV19 with TRBJ2-2; 14 bases map to TRBD2. This CDR3 has 16 amino acids. The V gene end was trimmed by 8 bases and the J gene end by 5 bases; junction bases not matched to a gene: 7. The V gene's germline CDR1 is LNHDA and CDR2 SQIVND (reference sequence). Here the CDR3 reads CASAGTSGRGTGELFF. The CDR3 DNA is TGTGCCAGTGCCGGGACTAGCGGGAGAGGGACCGGGGAGCTGTTTTTT. The whole variable domain, remainder taken from reference TRBV19 and TRBJ2-2, is DGGITQSPKYLFRKEGQNVTLSCEQNLNHDAMYWYRQDPGQGLRLIYYSQIVNDFQKGDIAEGYSVSREKKESFPLTVTSAQKNPTAFYLCASAGTSGRGTGELFFGEGSRLTVL.

The V gene is TRBV15, the J gene TRBJ1-2; D ambiguous. Between the trimmed V and J ends, which lost 0 bases and 2 bases, there was a span of 4 bases. Germline-derived CDR1 and CDR2 are LNHNV and YYDKDF (reference sequence). The CDR3 length is 13 residues. This chain's CDR3 is CATSRDQNYGYTF. Here the CDR3 DNA reads TGTGCCACCAGCAGAGACCAGAACTATGGCTACACCTTC.

The chain couples TRBV11-2 to TRBJ1-6; 7 positions match TRBD1. Losses at the gene ends were 0 bases for V and 13 bases for J; bases not matched to a gene: 9. Germline loops: CDR1 SGHAT, CDR2 FQNNGV. The CDR3 covers 15 residues. The DNA for the CDR3 is TGTGCCAGCAGCTTAGATGGGACAGTAATTGACCCCCTCCACTTT. Amino acid sequence: CASSLDGTVIDPLHF.